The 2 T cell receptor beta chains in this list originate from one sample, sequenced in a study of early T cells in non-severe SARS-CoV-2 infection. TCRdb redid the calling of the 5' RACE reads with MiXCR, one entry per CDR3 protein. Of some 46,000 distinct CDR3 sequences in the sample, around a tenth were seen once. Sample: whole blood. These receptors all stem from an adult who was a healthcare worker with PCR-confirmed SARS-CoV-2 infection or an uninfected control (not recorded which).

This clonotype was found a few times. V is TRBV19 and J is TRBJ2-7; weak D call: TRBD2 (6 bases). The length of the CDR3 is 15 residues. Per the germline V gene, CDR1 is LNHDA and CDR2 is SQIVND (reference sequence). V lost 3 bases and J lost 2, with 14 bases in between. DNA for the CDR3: TGTGCCAGTAGTATCGGGGGTTCGGTTACCTACGAGCAGTACTTC. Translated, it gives CASSIGGSVTYEQYF.

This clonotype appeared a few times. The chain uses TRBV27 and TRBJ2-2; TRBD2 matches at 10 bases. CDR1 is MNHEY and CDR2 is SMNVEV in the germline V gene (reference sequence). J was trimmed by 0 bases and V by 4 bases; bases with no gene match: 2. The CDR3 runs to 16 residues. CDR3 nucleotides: TGTGCCAGCAGTTCACTAGCGGGATCGAACACCGGGGAGCTGTTTTTT. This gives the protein CASSSLAGSNTGELFF.